This T cell receptor beta chain came from a study of read filtering for tumor transcriptome and immune sequencing. Study summary: Transcriptome libraries were built from DNase-treated RNA.

This clonotype has at least ten counts. Molecular barcoded adaptors covering alpha/delta and beta/gamma chains were used on around 370 ng RNA. TCRdb recomputed calls from the reads with MiXCR, one row per CDR3 protein. The sample carries around 140,000 distinct CDR3 sequences, about 13% recorded once. The sample consisted of a population of CD138-negative cells sorted from bone marrow. The source is a donor at least 40 years old with multiple myeloma.

The CDR3 reads CASSYSTNAIGANVLTF. CDR3 in DNA: TGTGCCAGCAGTTACTCGACTAACGCGATTGGGGCCAACGTCCTGACTTTC. The chain links TRBV6-2 or TRBV6-3 to TRBJ2-6, with D tentatively TRBD2 (5 bases). Germline loops: CDR1 MNHEY, CDR2 SVGEGT. The CDR3 runs 17 residues. The V and J ends lost 0 bases and 3 bases respectively, with 12 bases between them.